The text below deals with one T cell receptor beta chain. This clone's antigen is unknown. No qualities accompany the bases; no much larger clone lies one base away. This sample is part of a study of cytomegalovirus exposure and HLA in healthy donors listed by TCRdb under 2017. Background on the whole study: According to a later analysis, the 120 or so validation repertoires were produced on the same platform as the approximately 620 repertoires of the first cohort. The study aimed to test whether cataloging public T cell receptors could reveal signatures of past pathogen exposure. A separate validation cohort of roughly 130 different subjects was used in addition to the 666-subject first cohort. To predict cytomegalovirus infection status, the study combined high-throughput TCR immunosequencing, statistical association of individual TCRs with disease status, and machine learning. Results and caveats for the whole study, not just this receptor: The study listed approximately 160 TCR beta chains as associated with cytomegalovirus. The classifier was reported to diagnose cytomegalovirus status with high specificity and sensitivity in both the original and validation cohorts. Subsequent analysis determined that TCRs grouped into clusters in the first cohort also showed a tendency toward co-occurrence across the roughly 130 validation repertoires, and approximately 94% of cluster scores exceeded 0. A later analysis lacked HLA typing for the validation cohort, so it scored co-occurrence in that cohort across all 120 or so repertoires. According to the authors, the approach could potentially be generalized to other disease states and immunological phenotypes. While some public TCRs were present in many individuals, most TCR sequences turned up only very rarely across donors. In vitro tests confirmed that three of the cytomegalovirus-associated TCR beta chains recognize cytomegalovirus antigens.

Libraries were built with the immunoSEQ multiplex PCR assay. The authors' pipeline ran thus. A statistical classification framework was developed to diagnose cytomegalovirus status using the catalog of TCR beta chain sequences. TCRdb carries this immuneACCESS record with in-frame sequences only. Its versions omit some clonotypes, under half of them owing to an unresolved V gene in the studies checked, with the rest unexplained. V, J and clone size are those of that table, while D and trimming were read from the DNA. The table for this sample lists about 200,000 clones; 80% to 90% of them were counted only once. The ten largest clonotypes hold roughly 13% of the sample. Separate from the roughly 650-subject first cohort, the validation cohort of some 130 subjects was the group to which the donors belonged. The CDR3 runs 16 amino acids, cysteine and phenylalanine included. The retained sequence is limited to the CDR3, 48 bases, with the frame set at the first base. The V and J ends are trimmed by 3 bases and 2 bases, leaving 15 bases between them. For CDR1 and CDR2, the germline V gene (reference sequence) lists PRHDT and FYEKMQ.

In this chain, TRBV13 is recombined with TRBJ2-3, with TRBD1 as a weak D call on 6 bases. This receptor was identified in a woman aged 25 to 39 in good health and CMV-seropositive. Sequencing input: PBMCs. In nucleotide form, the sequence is TGTGCCAGCAGCTTCAGGGGACCAACATTCACAGATACGCAGTATTTT. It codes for CASSFRGPTFTDTQYF.